This T cell receptor beta chain appears in the sequencing data of a study of T cell repertoires in cytomegalovirus infection. TCRdb re-analysed the reads in MiXCR, keeping a single row per CDR3 protein. Seen here are tens of thousands of distinct CDR3 sequences, approximately 24% observed once, and the top ten hold 50%. Regarding this clonotype: Its antigen is as yet unknown.

Findings and caveats of the study: The ex vivo response was dominated by HLA-C-restricted CMV-specific TCR beta clonotypes.

V lost 4 bases, J lost 3 bases, and 7 bases stayed unmatched. Germline values: CDR1 LGHNA, CDR2 YNFKEQ. The CDR3 loop spans 15 amino acids. The input for sequencing was CD8+ T cells from cultured PBMCs, taken from culture after CMV antigen stimulation. The V and J genes are TRBV4-2 and TRBJ1-2; TRBD1 agrees at 8 bases. The receptor's source is a human donor in good health (CMV status not recorded). Some clones in this sample may be carry-over from other donors' samples. CDR3 loop: CASSRGQGLDYGYTF. CDR3 in DNA: TGTGCCAGCAGCCGCGGACAGGGCTTGGACTATGGCTACACCTTC.